This TCR beta chain stems from a study of shared clonotypes between healthy human individuals. Points from the study as a whole: Genetic and exposure-history diversity was limited by the few donors. Naive subsets, compared against memory subsets, generally had larger estimated richness values.

A note on this clone: Its antigen is still unknown.

Terminally differentiated effector memory CD45RA+ cells were excluded by CCR7 positive selection of CD45RO-negative cells. Donors had no recently reported acute infections or vaccinations and were HIV-negative. Genomic DNA of every subset was divided equally among multiple immunoSEQ plates. TCRdb's table, derived via immunoSEQ multiplex PCR, lists solely in-frame clones and lacks some. The table has 550,000 to 600,000 clones, 98% seen once. This TCR derives from a young man in good health. The specimen was naive CD8+ T cells sorted from blood.

The CDR3 spells CASSLGSVDEQFF. CDR3 sequence (DNA): TGTGCCAGCAGCTTAGGTAGTGTCGATGAGCAGTTCTTC. The V gene is TRBV11-2, the J gene TRBJ2-1; D is ambiguous. Germline V CDR1 and CDR2: SGHAT, FQNNGV. V lost 1 base and J lost 8, with 9 bases in between. The CDR3 consists of 13 residues.